This TCR beta chain is drawn from a study of monozygotic twins with inflammatory bowel disease. Whole-study results and caveats: Patient repertoires may carry noise from differing immunosuppressive treatments. Healthy co-twins, by inverse Simpson, had higher TCRbeta diversity than their siblings with IBD.

The CDR3 is 16 residues long. A note on this clonotype: Its cognate antigen is unknown.

TCRdb reprocessed the 5' RACE reads, with one entry per CDR3 protein and no DNA. In total, the table holds about 210,000 distinct CDR3 sequences. Source material: blood. The V gene is TRBV12-3 or TRBV12-4, the J gene TRBJ2-5; TCRdb outputs TRBD2, but without DNA this stays unchecked. The sequence came from a human donor with ulcerative colitis or Crohn's disease, or a healthy co-twin of an affected twin (not recorded which). CDR3 residues: CASSLGLAGPQETQYF.